These 26 T cell receptor beta chains came from one sample sequenced in a study of CD8 T cells in ankylosing spondylitis. TCRdb redid the calling of the 5' RACE reads with MiXCR, one entry per CDR3 protein. Among 180,000 or so distinct CDR3 sequences listed, 11% were seen once. The sample was blood, either unsorted or a sorted T cell fraction (not recorded which). The receptors derive from a male donor with ankylosing spondylitis or in good health (not recorded which).

This clonotype came up a few times. This sequence joins TRBV30 and TRBJ1-1, with a weak D call TRBD1 (6 bases). Germline CDR1 reads GTSNPN; CDR2 reads SVGIG (reference sequence). The ends were cut back, 5 bases at V and 4 bases at J, with 11 bases in the middle. The CDR3 runs 12 residues. CDR3 coding DNA: TGTGCCTGGTATCGGGGGCTCACTGAAGCTTTCTTT. Amino acids: CAWYRGLTEAFF.

The rearrangement joins TRBV15 to TRBJ2-5; 10 nucleotides align to TRBD2. Germline V gene sequence: CDR1 LNHNV, CDR2 YYDKDF (reference sequence). The CDR3 spans 17 residues. Unmatched junction bases numbered 17, after V lost 8 bases and J lost 5 bases. CDR3 residues: CATFRPFGLAEAETQYF. The CDR3 coding sequence is TGTGCCACCTTCCGACCGTTCGGACTAGCGGAGGCGGAGACCCAGTACTTC.

This clonotype has ten or more counts. The rearrangement links TRBV7-2 to TRBJ2-5; the D is unclear. V was clipped by 8 bases and J by 5 bases, with 9 bases between them. The CDR3 consists of 11 residues. Per the germline V gene, CDR1 is SGHTA and CDR2 is FQGNSA. In DNA form, the CDR3 reads TGTGCCAGCTCACCATTGGAGACCCAGTACTTC. It translates to CASSPLETQYF.

This clonotype has only a few counts. The chain employs TRBV7-8 and TRBJ2-1; D is tentatively TRBD1 or TRBD2 (5 bases each). The length of the CDR3 is 12 residues. CDR1 is SGHVS and CDR2 is FQNEAQ in the germline V gene. Trimming removed 1 base from V and 9 bases from J, with 7 bases in between. CDR3 sequence (DNA): TGTGCCAGCAGCTTAGGAGGGACTGAGCAGTTCTTC. Translated, it gives CASSLGGTEQFF.

This clonotype was found many times. The genes are TRBV10-2 and TRBJ1-2; D is ambiguous. V was pared by 1 base and J by 8 bases, with 14 bases between. Germline values: CDR1 WSHSY, CDR2 SAAADI. This CDR3 region has 14 residues. CDR3 DNA sequence: TGCGCCAGCAGTGAGTTCGGGCAGGTTGGGGGCTACACCTTC. It yields the protein CASSEFGQVGGYTF.

Comments on this clonotype: A much bigger clone sits one base away, suggesting this may be a read error. This rearrangement joins TRBV12-3 or TRBV12-4 to TRBJ2-3; possibly TRBD2 for D (5 bases). Trimming removed 1 base at V and 3 bases at J, with 11 bases between. The CDR3 is made up of 15 amino acids. CDR3 in amino acids: CASSLVGVITDTQYF. The CDR3, as DNA: TGTGCCAGCAGTTTAGTGGGAGTAATTACAGATACGCAGTATTTT.

There are many counts of this clonotype. The V gene is TRBV12-3 or TRBV12-4, the J gene TRBJ2-5; 13 bases line up with TRBD2. CDR3 size: 15 residues. After removal of 4 bases from V and 7 bases from J, the junction contained 6 bases not matched to a gene. The CDR3 loop reads CASSSGTSGVGTQYF. DNA of the CDR3: TGTGCCAGCAGTTCCGGGACTAGCGGGGTGGGGACCCAGTACTTC.

The CDR3 spells CASSARHSNTEAFF. The CDR3 coding sequence is TGTGCCAGCAGTGCACGACATTCGAACACTGAAGCTTTCTTT. This rearrangement joins TRBV12-3 or TRBV12-4 to TRBJ1-1; D is undetermined. The V and J ends lost 5 bases and 1 base respectively, with 11 bases between them. The CDR3 is made up of 14 amino acids.

This clonotype was picked up many times. The gene calls are TRBV3-1 and TRBJ1-5; D not resolved. V lost 0 bases, J lost 2 bases, and 8 bases lay in between. The germline CDR1 and CDR2 sequences are LGHDT and YNNKEL (reference sequence). The CDR3 spans 15 residues. The CDR3 coding sequence is TGTGCCAGCAGCCAAGATAGGGCGGGCAATCAGCCCCAGCATTTT. Its translation: CASSQDRAGNQPQHF.

This clonotype was seen a few times. The genes are TRBV5-1 and TRBJ2-7, with TRBD2 matching 10 bases. This CDR3 is built from 15 residues. The ends lost 4 bases at V and 4 bases at J; junction bases unmatched: 8. CDR1 and CDR2 (germline): SGHRS, YFSETQ. In DNA form, the CDR3 reads TGCGCCAGCAGCCCTGTACTAGCGGGACCTTACGAGCAGTACTTC. Translation gives CASSPVLAGPYEQYF.

This clonotype was recorded many times. This chain connects TRBV5-1 to TRBJ2-7; 8 bases map to TRBD2. CDR1 and CDR2 from the germline V gene are SGHRS and YFSETQ. This CDR3 is 13 amino acids long. Trimming at V came to 5 bases and at J to 1 base, leaving 2 bases not matched to a gene. CDR3 sequence (DNA): TGCGCCAGCAGATCTAGCGGGTCCTACGAGCAGTACTTC. It is translated as CASRSSGSYEQYF.

This clonotype was picked up many times. This chain uses TRBV7-6 with TRBJ2-1; 10 bases match TRBD2. The CDR3 spans 15 residues. With 5 bases clipped from V and 7 bases from J, the junction kept 8 bases outside the gene matches. From germline, CDR1 is SGHVS and CDR2 FNYEAQ. The CDR3 loop is CASSASGGASNEQFF. In nucleotides, the CDR3 is TGTGCCAGCAGCGCGAGCGGGGGGGCCTCGAATGAGCAGTTCTTC. The full variable domain, rest sourced from reference TRBV7-6 and TRBJ2-1, is GAGVSQSPRYKVTKRGQDVALRCDPISGHVSLYWYRQALGQGPEFLTYFNYEAQQDKSGLPNDRFSAERPEGSISTLTIQRTEQRDSAMYRCASSASGGASNEQFFGPGTRLTVL.

This clonotype was seen more than once but under ten times. J is TRBJ2-2 and V is TRBV11-2, with 9 bases aligning to TRBD2. Germline values: CDR1 SGHAT, CDR2 FQNNGV. The junction had 5 bases not matched to a gene; V was cut back by 2 bases and J by 4 bases. The CDR3 has 16 residues. As DNA, the CDR3 is TGTGCCAGCAGCTTAATAGCGGGAGTCGGCACCGGGGAGCTGTTTTTT. Translation gives CASSLIAGVGTGELFF.

This clonotype showed up many times. The chain is built from TRBV27 and TRBJ2-3; D unclear. Trimming cost V 2 bases and J 5 bases, with 8 bases left between them. The CDR3 contains 13 residues. The germline V gene has CDR1 MNHEY and CDR2 SMNVEV (reference sequence). CDR3 loop: CASSLGWRDTQYF. CDR3 DNA: TGTGCCAGCAGTTTAGGGTGGAGAGATACGCAGTATTTT.

The table lists this clonotype with many counts. The chain employs TRBV3-1 and TRBJ2-1; a weak D match, TRBD1 (6 bases). The germline V and J ends were trimmed by 2 bases and 5 bases, with 13 bases remaining between them. The germline V gene has CDR1 LGHDT and CDR2 YNNKEL (reference sequence). This CDR3 has 15 residues. This CDR3 reads CASSQTGPTHNEQFF. The CDR3 nucleotides read TGTGCCAGCAGCCAAACAGGGCCCACCCACAATGAGCAGTTCTTC.

This clonotype was found many times. The chain employs TRBV20-1 and TRBJ2-1, with 7 bases aligning to TRBD2. Germline V gives CDR1 DFQATT, CDR2 SNEGSKA (reference sequence). This CDR3 comprises 16 residues. The J segment lost 1 base and the V segment lost 4 bases, leaving 10 bases of the junction unmatched. The CDR3, as DNA: TGCAGTGCTATTCAGGCTAGCGGCCCTTCCTACAATGAGCAGTTCTTC. It encodes CSAIQASGPSYNEQFF.

This clonotype was found many times. The V gene is TRBV12-3 or TRBV12-4, the J gene TRBJ1-1; D possibly corresponds to TRBD1 (5 bases). Trimming took 6 bases from V and 4 from J, leaving 12 bases between them. CDR3 length: 13 amino acids. This chain's CDR3 is CASSSRVSTEAFF. CDR3 coding DNA: TGTGCCAGCAGCAGCAGGGTTAGCACTGAAGCTTTCTTT.

In this sample, this clonotype turned up many times. The chain employs TRBV20-1 and TRBJ2-7, with D perhaps matching TRBD2 (5 bases). Germline V gene sequence: CDR1 DFQATT, CDR2 SNEGSKA (reference sequence). Between the trimmed V and J ends, which lost 3 bases and 5 bases, there was a span of 8 bases. The length of the CDR3 is 11 residues. Here the CDR3 reads CSASIGDEQYF. For the CDR3, the DNA is TGCAGTGCTAGTATCGGGGACGAGCAGTACTTC.

The sample holds many counts of this clonotype. The chain links TRBV12-3 or TRBV12-4 to TRBJ2-5; D is possibly TRBD1 (6 bases). Trimming took 0 bases from V and 8 from J, leaving 10 bases between them. This CDR3 spans 13 amino acids. The CDR3: CASSLARTETQYF. The CDR3 region has the DNA TGTGCCAGCAGTTTAGCGAGGACAGAAACCCAGTACTTC.

Many counts were recorded for this clonotype. V is TRBV5-5 and J is TRBJ1-1; D is unclear. The germline gives CDR1 SGHKS, CDR2 YYEKEE (reference sequence). This CDR3 spans 15 amino acids. V gave up 0 bases and J gave up 1 base, with 10 bases separating them. CDR3 DNA: TGTGCCAGCAGCTTGGGACCGTCCTCGAACACTGAAGCTTTCTTT. This sequence encodes CASSLGPSSNTEAFF.

This clonotype was found many times. This chain connects TRBV9 to TRBJ1-2; no firm D call. Germline V gene sequence: CDR1 SGDLS, CDR2 YYNGEE. The germline V and J ends were trimmed by 0 bases and 6 bases, with 9 bases remaining between them. This CDR3 comprises 13 residues. CDR3 DNA: TGTGCCAGCAGCGTAGCATATGGTAATGGCTACACCTTC. This translates into CASSVAYGNGYTF.

V is TRBV28 and J is TRBJ1-1; maybe TRBD1 (6 bases). The V gene lost 6 bases and the J gene lost 6 bases, with 17 bases spanning the gap. This CDR3 contains 14 residues. CDR1 and CDR2 from the germline V gene are MDHEN and SYDVKM. The CDR3 loop reads CASSPYGGFSEAFF. As DNA, the CDR3 is TGTGCCAGCAGCCCGTACGGGGGCTTCTCTGAAGCTTTCTTT.

This chain connects TRBV12-3 or TRBV12-4 to TRBJ1-3; tentative D call: TRBD1 (5 bases). The CDR3 loop spans 13 amino acids. The ends were cut back, 5 bases at V and 8 bases at J, with 13 bases in the middle. The CDR3 is CASSPGLVDTIYF. In DNA form, the CDR3 reads TGTGCCAGCAGTCCGGGACTCGTAGACACCATATATTTT.

In its sample, this clonotype was seen many times. This chain joins TRBV9 and TRBJ2-3; D possibly corresponds to TRBD2 (5 bases). Trimming shortened V by 4 bases and J by 1 base, and 10 bases separated the two germline ends. The CDR3 spans 14 residues. CDR1 and CDR2 (germline): SGDLS, YYNGEE. In DNA form, the CDR3 reads TGTGCCAGCAGCTCCGGACTCCGCACAGATACGCAGTATTTT. This translates into CASSSGLRTDTQYF.

This clonotype was observed a handful of times. The chain carries TRBV4-3 and TRBJ1-5; no definite D call. The CDR3 sequence is 14 residues long. Trimming shortened V by 0 bases and J by 1 base, and 4 bases separated the two germline ends. Germline values: CDR1 LGHNA, CDR2 YSLEER. The CDR3 sequence: CASSQEWSNQPQHF. Here the CDR3 DNA reads TGCGCCAGCAGCCAAGAGTGGAGCAATCAGCCCCAGCATTTT.

This clonotype has a count of ten or more. The V gene is TRBV7-8, the J gene TRBJ2-2; perhaps TRBD2 as D (6 bases). The ends were cut back, 2 bases at V and 1 base at J, with 14 bases in the middle. Germline-derived CDR1 and CDR2 are SGHVS and FQNEAQ. The CDR3 sequence is 17 residues long. The CDR3 DNA sequence: TGTGCCAGCAGCTTAATAGGGACTTCCTTGAACACCGGGGAGCTGTTTTTT. This translates into CASSLIGTSLNTGELFF.